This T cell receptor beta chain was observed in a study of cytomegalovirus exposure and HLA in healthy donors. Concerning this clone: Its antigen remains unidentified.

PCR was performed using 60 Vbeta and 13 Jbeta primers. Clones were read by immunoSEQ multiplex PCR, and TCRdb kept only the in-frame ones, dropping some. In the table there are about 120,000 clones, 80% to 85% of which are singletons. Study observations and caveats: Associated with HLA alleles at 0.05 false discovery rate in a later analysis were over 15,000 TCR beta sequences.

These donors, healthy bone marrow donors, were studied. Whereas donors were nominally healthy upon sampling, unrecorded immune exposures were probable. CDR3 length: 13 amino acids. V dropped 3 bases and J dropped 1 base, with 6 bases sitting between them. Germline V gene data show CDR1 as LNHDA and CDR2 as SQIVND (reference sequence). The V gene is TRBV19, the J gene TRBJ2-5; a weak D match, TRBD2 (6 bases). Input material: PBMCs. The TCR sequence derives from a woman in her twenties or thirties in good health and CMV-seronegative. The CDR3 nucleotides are TGTGCCAGTAGTATCGGGAGCCAAGAGACCCAGTACTTC. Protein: CASSIGSQETQYF.